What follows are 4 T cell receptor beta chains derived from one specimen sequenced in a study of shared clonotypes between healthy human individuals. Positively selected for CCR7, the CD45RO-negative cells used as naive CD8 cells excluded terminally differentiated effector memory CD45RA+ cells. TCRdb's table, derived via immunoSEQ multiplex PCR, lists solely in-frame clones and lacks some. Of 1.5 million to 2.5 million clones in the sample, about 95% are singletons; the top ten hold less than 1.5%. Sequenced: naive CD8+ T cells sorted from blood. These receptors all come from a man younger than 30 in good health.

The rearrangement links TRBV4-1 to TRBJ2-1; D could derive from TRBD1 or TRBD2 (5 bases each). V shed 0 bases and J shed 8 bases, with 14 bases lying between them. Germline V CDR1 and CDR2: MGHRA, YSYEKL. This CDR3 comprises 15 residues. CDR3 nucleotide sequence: TGCGCCAGCAGCCAAGAGGGCAGGGTCGGGGATGAGCAGTTCTTC. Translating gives CASSQEGRVGDEQFF.

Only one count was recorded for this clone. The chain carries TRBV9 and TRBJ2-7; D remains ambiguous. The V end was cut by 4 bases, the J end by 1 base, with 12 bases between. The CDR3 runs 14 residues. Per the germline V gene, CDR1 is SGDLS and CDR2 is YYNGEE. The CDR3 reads CASSISPFSYEQYF. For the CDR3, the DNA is TGTGCCAGCAGCATCAGCCCTTTTTCCTACGAGCAGTACTTC.

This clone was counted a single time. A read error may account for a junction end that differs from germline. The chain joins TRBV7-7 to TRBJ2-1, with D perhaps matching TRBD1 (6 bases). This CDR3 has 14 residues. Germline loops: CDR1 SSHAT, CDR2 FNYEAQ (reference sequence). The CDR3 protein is CASSLGGPYNEQFF. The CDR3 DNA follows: TGTGCTAGCAGCCTAGGGGGACCCTACAATGAGCAGTTCTTC.

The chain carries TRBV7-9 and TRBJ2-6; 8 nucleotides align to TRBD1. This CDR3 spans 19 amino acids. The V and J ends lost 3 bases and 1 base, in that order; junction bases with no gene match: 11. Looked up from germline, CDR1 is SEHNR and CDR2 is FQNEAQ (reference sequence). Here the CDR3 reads CASSLNKDRVGSGANVLTF. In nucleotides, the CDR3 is TGTGCCAGCAGCTTGAATAAGGACAGGGTGGGATCTGGGGCCAACGTCCTGACTTTC.